Here is one T cell receptor beta chain with its context. This specimen comes from a study of blood T cell repertoires in COVID-19. On the study more broadly: Specimens from acute and convalescent COVID-19 originated in the United States, Italy and Spain. In each case, the material was cDNA or gDNA derived from T cells, B-cell-depleted T cells, or PBMCs.

The CDR3 contains 17 residues. The junction had 8 bases not matched to a gene; V was cut back by 5 bases and J by 3 bases. Per germline, CDR1 LNHDA and CDR2 SQIVND (reference sequence). In the authors' workflow: Amplification with reference gene primers provided the estimates of nucleated cell counts. Some clones are missing from TCRdb's copy, which holds only in-frame ones; the method was immunoSEQ multiplex PCR. V and J calls and clone size are as listed in that table; D and trimming were resolved from the DNA. This sample has about 200,000 clones; over 75% occur once, and the top ten carry 3.5% to 4.5%.

This rearrangement joins TRBV19 to TRBJ2-1; 12 bases fit TRBD2. This TCR came from a man over 45 with acute or convalescent COVID-19. Sequenced sample: peripheral blood. In nucleotides, the CDR3 is TGTGCCAGTAGTGTACTTACTAGCGGGGGGATCTACAATGAGCAGTTCTTC. It specifies CASSVLTSGGIYNEQFF.